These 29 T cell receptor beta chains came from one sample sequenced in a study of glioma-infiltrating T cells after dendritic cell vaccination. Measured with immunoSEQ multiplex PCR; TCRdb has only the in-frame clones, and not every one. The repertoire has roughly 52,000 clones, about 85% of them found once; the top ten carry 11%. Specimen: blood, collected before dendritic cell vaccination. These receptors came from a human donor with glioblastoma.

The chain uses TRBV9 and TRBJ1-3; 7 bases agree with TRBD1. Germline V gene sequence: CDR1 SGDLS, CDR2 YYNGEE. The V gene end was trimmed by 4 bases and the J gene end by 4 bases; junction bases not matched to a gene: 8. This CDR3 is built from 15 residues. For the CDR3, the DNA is TGTGCCAGCAGCCCGAAGACAGGGTCCGGAAACACCATATATTTT. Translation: CASSPKTGSGNTIYF.

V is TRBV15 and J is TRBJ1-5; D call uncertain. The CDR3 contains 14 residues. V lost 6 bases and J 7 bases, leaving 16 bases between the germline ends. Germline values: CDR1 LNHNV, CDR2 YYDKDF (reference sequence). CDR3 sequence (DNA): TGTGCCACCAGGACGACGTTGGGTAGCCAGCCCCAGCATTTT. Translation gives CATRTTLGSQPQHF.

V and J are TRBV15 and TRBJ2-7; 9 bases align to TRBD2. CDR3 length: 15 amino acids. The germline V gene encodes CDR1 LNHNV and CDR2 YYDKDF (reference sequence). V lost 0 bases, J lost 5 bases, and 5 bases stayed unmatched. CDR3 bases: TGTGCCACCAGCAGAGATCCTAGCGGGGCCAACGAGCAGTACTTC. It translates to CATSRDPSGANEQYF.

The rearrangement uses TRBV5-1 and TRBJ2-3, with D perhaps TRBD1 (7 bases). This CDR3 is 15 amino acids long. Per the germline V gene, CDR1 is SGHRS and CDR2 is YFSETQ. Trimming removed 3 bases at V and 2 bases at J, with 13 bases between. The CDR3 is CASSWGDRNTDTQYF. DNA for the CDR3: TGCGCCAGCAGCTGGGGGGACAGAAACACAGATACGCAGTATTTT. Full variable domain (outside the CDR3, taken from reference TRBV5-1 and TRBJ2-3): KAGVTQTPRYLIKTRGQQVTLSCSPISGHRSVSWYQQTPGQGLQFLFEYFSETQRNKGNFPGRFSGRQFSNSRSEMNVSTLELGDSALYLCASSWGDRNTDTQYFGPGTRLTVL.

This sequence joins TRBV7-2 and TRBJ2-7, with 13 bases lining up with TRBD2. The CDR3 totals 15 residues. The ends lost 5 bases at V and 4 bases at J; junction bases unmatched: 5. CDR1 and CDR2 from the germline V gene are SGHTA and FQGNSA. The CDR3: CASSPGTSGIYEQYF. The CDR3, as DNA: TGTGCCAGCAGCCCCGGGACTAGCGGGATTTACGAGCAGTACTTC. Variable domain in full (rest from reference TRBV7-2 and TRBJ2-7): GAGVSQSPSNKVTEKGKDVELRCDPISGHTALYWYRQSLGQGLEFLIYFQGNSAPDKSGLPSDRFSAERTGGSVSTLTIQRTQQEDSAVYLCASSPGTSGIYEQYFGPGTRLTVT.

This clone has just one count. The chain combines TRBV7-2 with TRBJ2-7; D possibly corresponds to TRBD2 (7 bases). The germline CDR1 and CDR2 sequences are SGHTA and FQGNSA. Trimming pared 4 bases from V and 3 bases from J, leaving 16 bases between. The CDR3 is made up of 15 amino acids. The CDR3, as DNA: TGTGCCAGCAGCTGGGGGGGCCGACGCCTCTACGAGCAGTACTTC. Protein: CASSWGGRRLYEQYF.

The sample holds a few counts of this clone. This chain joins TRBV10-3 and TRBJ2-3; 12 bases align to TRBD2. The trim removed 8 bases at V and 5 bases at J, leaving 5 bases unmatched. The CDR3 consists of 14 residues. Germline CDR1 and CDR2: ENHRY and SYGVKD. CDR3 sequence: CAIARTSGEDTQYF. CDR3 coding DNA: TGTGCCATCGCTAGGACTAGCGGGGAAGATACGCAGTATTTT.

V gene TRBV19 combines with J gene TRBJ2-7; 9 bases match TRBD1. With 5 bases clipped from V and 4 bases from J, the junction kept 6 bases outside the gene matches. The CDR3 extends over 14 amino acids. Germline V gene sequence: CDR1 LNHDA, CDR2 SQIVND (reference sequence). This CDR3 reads CASSPQTGGYEQYF. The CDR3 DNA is TGTGCCAGTAGTCCCCAGACAGGGGGATACGAGCAGTACTTC.

CDR3 bases: TGTGCCTGGAGTCCCCTAGGACAGGGGAGAAAGACCCAGTACTTC. Protein product: CAWSPLGQGRKTQYF. The chain is built from TRBV30 and TRBJ2-5, with 9 positions matching TRBD1. This CDR3 region has 15 residues. The germline V gene encodes CDR1 GTSNPN and CDR2 SVGIG (reference sequence). The J segment lost 6 bases and the V segment lost 2 bases, leaving 10 bases of the junction unmatched.

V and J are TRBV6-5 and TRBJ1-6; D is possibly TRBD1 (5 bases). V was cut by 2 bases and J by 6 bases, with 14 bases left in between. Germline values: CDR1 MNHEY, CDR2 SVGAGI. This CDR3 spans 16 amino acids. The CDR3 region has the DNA TGTGCCAGCAGTTACCCCCTTGGGGGGTCTAATTCACCCCTCCACTTT. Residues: CASSYPLGGSNSPLHF.

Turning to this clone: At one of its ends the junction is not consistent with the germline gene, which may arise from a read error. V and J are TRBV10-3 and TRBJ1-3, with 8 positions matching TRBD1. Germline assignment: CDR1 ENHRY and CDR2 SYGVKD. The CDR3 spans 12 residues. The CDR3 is CAISGGQGIMCF. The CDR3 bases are TGTGCCATCAGTGGCGGACAGGGAATCATGTGTTTT.

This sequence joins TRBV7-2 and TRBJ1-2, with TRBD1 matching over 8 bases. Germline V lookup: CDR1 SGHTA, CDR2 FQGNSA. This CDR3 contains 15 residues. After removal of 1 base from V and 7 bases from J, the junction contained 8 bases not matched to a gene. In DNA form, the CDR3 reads TGTGCCAGCAGCTTAGTTTTCGGACAGGGAGGTGGCTACACCTTC. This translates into CASSLVFGQGGGYTF.

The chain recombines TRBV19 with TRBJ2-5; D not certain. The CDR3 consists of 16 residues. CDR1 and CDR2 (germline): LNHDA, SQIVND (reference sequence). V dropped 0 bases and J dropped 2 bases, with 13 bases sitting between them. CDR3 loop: CASSIDGLAPQETQYF. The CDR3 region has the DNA TGTGCCAGTAGTATAGATGGGCTGGCACCTCAAGAGACCCAGTACTTC.

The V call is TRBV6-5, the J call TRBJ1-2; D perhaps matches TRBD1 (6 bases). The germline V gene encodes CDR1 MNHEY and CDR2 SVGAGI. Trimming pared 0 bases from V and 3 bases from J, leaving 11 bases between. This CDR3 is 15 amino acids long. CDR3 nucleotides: TGTGCCAGCAGTTACTCGTTTGAGGGGGACTATGGCTACACCTTC. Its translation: CASSYSFEGDYGYTF.

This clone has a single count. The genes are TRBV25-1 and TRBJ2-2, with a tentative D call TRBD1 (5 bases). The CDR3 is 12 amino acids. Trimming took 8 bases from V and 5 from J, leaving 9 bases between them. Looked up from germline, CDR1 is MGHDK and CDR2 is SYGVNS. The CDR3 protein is CASSPGTGELFF. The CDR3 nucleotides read TGTGCCAGCTCTCCAGGGACCGGGGAGCTGTTTTTT.

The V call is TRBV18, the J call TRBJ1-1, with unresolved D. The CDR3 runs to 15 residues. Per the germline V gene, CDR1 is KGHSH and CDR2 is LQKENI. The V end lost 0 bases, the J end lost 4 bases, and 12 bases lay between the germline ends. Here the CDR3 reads CASSPPSHPSTEAFF. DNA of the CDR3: TGTGCCAGCTCACCACCTTCCCATCCGAGCACTGAAGCTTTCTTT.

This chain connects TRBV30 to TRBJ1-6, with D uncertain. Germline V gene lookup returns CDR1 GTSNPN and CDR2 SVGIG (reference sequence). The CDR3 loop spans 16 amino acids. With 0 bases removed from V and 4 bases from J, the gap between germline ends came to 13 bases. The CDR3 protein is CAWSVGSPGYNSPLHF. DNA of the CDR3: TGTGCCTGGAGTGTAGGTTCGCCCGGGTATAATTCACCCCTCCACTTT.

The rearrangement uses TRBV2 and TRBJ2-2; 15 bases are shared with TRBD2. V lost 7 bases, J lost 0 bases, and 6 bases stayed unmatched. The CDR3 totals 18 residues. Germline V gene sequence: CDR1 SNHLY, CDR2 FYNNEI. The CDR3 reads CASTTGLAGGANTGELFF. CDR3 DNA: TGTGCCAGCACTACGGGACTAGCGGGGGGAGCGAACACCGGGGAGCTGTTTTTT.

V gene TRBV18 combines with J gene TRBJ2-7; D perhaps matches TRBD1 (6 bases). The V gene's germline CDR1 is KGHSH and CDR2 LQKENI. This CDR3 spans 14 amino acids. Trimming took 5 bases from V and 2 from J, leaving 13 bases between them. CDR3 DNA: TGTGCCAGCTCAGGCCTCAGGGGCACCTACGAGCAGTACTTC. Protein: CASSGLRGTYEQYF.

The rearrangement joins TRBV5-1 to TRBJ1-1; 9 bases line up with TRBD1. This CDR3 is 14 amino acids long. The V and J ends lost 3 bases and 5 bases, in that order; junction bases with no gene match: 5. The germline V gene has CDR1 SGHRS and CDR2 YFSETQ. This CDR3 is CASSYTGGLTEAFF. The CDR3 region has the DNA TGCGCCAGCAGCTACACAGGGGGCTTGACTGAAGCTTTCTTT.

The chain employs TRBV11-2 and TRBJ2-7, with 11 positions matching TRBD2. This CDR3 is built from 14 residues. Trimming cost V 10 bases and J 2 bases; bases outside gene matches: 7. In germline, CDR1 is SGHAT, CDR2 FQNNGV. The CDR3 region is CATRRLAGTYEQYF. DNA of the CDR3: TGTGCCACTCGACGACTAGCGGGGACCTACGAGCAGTACTTC.

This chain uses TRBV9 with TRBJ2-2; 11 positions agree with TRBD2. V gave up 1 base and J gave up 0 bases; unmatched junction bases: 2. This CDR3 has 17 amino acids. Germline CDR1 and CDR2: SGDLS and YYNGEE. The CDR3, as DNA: TGTGCCAGCAGCGTACTAGCGGGAGGCCCGAACACCGGGGAGCTGTTTTTT. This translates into CASSVLAGGPNTGELFF.

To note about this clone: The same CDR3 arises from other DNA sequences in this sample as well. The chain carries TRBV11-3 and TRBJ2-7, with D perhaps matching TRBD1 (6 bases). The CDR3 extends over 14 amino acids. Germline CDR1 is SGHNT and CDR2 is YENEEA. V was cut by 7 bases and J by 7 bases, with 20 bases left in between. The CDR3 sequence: CASNLGHGDREQYF. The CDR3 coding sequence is TGTGCCAGCAATTTGGGACACGGAGATAGAGAGCAGTACTTC.

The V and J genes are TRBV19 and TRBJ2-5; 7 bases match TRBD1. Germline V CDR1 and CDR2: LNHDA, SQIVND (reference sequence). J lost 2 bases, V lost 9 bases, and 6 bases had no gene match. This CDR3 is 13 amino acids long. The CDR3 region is CARSRDSQETQYF. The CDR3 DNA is TGTGCCAGGAGCCGGGACAGTCAAGAGACCCAGTACTTC.

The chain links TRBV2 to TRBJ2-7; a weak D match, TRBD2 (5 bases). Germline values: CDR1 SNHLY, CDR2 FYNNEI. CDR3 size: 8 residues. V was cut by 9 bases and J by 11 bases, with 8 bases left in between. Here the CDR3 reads CASGEKYF. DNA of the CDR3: TGTGCCAGTGGGGAGAAGTACTTC.

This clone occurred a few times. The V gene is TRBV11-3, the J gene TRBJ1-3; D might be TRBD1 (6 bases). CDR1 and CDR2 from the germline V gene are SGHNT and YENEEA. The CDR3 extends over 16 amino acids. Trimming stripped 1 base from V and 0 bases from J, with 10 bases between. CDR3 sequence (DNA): TGTGCCAGCAGCTTAGGGCTGGGGGCCTCTGGAAACACCATATATTTT. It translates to CASSLGLGASGNTIYF.

For the CDR3, the DNA is TGTGCCAGCAGTAAGACAGGGTTGGATGGCTACACCTTC. It translates to CASSKTGLDGYTF. This chain uses TRBV6-4 with TRBJ1-2, with 7 bases fitting TRBD1. Trimming took 5 bases from V and 6 from J; bases not matched to a gene: 6. The CDR3 sequence is 13 residues long. CDR1 MRHNA and CDR2 SNTAGT come from the germline V gene.

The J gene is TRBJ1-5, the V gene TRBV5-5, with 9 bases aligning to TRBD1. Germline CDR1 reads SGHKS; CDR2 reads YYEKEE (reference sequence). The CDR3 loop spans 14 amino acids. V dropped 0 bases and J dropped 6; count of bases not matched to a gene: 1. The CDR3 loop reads CASSLGQGGQPQHF. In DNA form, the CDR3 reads TGTGCCAGCAGCTTGGGACAGGGGGGTCAGCCCCAGCATTTT. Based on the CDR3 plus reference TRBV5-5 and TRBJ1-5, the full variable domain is DAGVTQSPTHLIKTRGQQVTLRCSPISGHKSVSWYQQVLGQGPQFIFQYYEKEERGRGNFPDRFSARQFPNYSSELNVNALLLGDSALYLCASSLGQGGQPQHFGDGTRLSIL.

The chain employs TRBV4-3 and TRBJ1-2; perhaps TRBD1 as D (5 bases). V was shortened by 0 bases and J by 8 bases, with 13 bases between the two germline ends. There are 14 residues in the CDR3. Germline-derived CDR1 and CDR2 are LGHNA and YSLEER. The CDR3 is CASSQEGPGSGYTF. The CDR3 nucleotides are TGCGCCAGCAGCCAAGAGGGGCCCGGCAGCGGCTACACCTTC.